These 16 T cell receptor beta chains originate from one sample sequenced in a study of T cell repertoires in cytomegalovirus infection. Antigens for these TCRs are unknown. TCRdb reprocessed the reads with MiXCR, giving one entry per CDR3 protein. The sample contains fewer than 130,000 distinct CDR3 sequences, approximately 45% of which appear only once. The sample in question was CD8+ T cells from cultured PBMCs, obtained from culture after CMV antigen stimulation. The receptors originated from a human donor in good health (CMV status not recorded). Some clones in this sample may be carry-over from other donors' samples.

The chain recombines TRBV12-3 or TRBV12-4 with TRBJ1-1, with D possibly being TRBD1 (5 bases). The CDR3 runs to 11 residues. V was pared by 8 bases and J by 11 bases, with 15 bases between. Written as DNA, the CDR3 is TGTGCCAGCGGATTAGGGGCCGGGGCTTTCTTT. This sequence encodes CASGLGAGAFF.

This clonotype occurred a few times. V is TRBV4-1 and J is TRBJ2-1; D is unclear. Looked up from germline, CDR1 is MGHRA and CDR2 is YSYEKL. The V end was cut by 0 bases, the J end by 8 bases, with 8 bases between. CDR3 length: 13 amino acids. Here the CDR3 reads CASSQEGAYEQFF. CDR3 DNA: TGCGCCAGCAGCCAAGAAGGCGCGTATGAGCAGTTCTTC.

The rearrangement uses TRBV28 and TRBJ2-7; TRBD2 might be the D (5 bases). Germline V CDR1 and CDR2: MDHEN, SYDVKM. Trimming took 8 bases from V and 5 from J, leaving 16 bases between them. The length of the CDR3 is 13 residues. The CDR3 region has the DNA TGTGCCAGCTCACCGAGAGGAGGAGACGAGCAGTACTTC. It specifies CASSPRGGDEQYF.

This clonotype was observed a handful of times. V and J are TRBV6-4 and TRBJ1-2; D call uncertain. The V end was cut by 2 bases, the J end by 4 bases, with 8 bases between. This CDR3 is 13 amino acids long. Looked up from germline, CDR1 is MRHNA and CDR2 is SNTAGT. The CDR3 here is CASSDGYGYGYTF. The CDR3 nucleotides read TGTGCCAGCAGTGACGGGTATGGCTATGGCTACACCTTC.

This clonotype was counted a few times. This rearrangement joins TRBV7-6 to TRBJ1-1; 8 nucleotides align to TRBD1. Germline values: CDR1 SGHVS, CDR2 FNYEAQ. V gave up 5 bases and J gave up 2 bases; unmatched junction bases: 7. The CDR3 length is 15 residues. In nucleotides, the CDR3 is TGTGCCAGCAGCGCCAGACAGGGGTTAAACACTGAAGCTTTCTTT. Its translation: CASSARQGLNTEAFF.

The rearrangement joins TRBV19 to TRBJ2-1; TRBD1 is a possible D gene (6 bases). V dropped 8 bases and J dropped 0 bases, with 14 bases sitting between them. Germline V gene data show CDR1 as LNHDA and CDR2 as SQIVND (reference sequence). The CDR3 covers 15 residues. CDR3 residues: CASAGEGGSYNEQFF. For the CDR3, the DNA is TGTGCCAGTGCCGGTGAAGGGGGCTCCTACAATGAGCAGTTCTTC.

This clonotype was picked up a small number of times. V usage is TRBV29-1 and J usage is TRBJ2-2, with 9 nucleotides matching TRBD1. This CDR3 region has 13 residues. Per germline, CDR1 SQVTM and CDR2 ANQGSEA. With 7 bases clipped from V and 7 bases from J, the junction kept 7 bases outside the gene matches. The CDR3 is CSGGQGGSGELFF. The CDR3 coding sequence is TGCAGCGGGGGACAGGGAGGAAGCGGGGAGCTGTTTTTT.

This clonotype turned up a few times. As DNA, the CDR3 is TGCGCCAGCAGCCAAGATGCAGGGATGGGTCCCTACGAGCAGTACTTC. This encodes CASSQDAGMGPYEQYF. The chain employs TRBV4-1 and TRBJ2-7; perhaps TRBD1 as D (5 bases). The CDR3 consists of 16 residues. Germline V gives CDR1 MGHRA, CDR2 YSYEKL. Trimming shortened V by 0 bases and J by 2 bases, and 14 bases separated the two germline ends.

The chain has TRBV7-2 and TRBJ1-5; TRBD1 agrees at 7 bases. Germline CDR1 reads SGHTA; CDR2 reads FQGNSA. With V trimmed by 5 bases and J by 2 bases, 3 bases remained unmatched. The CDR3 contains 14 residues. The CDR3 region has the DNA TGTGCCAGCAGCCACACAGGGGGCAATCAGCCCCAGCATTTT. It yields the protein CASSHTGGNQPQHF. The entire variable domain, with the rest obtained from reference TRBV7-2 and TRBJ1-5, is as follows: GAGVSQSPSNKVTEKGKDVELRCDPISGHTALYWYRQSLGQGLEFLIYFQGNSAPDKSGLPSDRFSAERTGGSVSTLTIQRTQQEDSAVYLCASSHTGGNQPQHFGDGTRLSIL.

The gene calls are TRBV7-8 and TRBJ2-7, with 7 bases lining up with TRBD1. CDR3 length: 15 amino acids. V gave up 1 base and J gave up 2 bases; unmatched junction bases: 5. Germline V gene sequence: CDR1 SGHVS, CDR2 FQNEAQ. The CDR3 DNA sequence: TGTGCCAGCAGCTTAGTTTGGGGACAGCCCTACGAGCAGTACTTC. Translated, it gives CASSLVWGQPYEQYF.

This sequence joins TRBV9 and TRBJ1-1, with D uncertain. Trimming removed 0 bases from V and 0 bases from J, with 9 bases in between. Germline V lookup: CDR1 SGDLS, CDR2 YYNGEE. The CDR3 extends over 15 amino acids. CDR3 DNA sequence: TGTGCCAGCAGCGTAGTAGGAGGGTTGAACACTGAAGCTTTCTTT. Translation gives CASSVVGGLNTEAFF.

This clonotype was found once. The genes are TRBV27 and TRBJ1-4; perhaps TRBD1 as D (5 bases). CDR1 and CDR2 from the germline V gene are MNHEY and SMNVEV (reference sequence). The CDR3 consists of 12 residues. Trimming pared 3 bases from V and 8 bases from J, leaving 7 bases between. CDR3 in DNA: TGTGCCAGCAGTTTGGGGGGGGAAAAACTGTTTTTT. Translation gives CASSLGGEKLFF.

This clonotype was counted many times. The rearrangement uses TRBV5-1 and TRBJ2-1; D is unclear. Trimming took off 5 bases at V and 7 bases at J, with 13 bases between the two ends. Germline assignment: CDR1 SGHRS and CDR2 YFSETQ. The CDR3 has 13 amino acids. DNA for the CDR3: TGCGCCAGCAGGAGACACTTCTGGAATGAGCAGTTCTTC. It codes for CASRRHFWNEQFF.

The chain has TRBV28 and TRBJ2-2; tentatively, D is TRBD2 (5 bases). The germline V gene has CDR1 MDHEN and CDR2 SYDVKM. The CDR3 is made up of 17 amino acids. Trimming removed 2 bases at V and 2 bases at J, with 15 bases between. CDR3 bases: TGTGCCAGCAGTTTAATCGGCCAGCGGACTAACACCGGGGAGCTGTTTTTT. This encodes CASSLIGQRTNTGELFF.

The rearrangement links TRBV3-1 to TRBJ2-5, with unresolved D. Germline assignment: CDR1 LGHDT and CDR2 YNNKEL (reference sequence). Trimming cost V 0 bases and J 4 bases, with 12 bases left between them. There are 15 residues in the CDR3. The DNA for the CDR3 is TGTGCCAGCAGCCAAGATGCGTCAGACCGAGAGACCCAGTACTTC. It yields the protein CASSQDASDRETQYF.

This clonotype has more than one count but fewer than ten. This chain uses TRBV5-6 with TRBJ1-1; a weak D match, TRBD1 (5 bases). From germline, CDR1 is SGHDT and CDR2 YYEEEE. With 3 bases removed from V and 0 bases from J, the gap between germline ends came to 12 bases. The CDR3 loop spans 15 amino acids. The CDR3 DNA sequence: TGTGCCAGCAGCTGGGGACCGTCAGTGAACACTGAAGCTTTCTTT. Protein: CASSWGPSVNTEAFF. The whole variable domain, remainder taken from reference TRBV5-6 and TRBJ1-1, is DAGVTQSPTHLIKTRGQQVTLRCSPKSGHDTVSWYQQALGQGPQFIFQYYEEEERQRGNFPDRFSGHQFPNYSSELNVNALLLGDSALYLCASSWGPSVNTEAFFGQGTRLTVV.